This T cell receptor (beta chain) appears in the sequencing data of a study of shared clonotypes between healthy human individuals. For the study at large: Every donor yielded three CD4 naive, three CD4 memory, two CD8 naive and one CD8 memory plate.

Study-wide results and limits: Deeper or shallower sequencing was expected to change how clonotypes are shared among donors.

The test was conducted at deep level. Profiled with immunoSEQ multiplex PCR; TCRdb holds only in-frame clones, not every one. In the table there are about 1 million clones, about 74% of which are singletons. The CDR3 is made up of 13 amino acids. Germline assignment: CDR1 SNHLY and CDR2 FYNNEI. V lost 5 bases to trimming and J lost 5 bases; unmatched junction nucleotides: 2. This clone was observed a few times. The antigen remains undetermined. The sample taken for sequencing was memory CD4+ T cells sorted from blood. Sample subset: CD45RA-negative fraction. The sequence came from a young man in good health. The V gene is TRBV2, the J gene TRBJ2-7; 11 bases are a match to TRBD2. The CDR3 region has the DNA TGTGCCAGCAGTCGACTAGCGGGACACGAGCAGTACTTC. Amino acids: CASSRLAGHEQYF.